These 17 T cell receptor beta chains came from one sample sequenced in a study of cytomegalovirus exposure and HLA in healthy donors (dated by TCRdb to about 2017). Library prep was done by the immunoSEQ multiplex PCR assay. A mixture of 60 forward primers for TCR Vbeta segments and 13 reverse primers for TCR Jbeta segments was used in the multiplex PCR. TCRdb took over this immuneACCESS table, retaining in-frame rearrangements with V and J assigned. Such tables are incomplete; in checked studies, under half of the missing clones stem from an unresolved V gene, and the remainder is unexplained. Recorded for this sample are about 110,000 clones; 76% of them occurred a single time. Roughly 8% of the sample is held by the ten biggest clonotypes. Sequenced input: PBMCs. Every receptor here comes from a woman between 50 and 59 years old in good health and CMV-seropositive.

The gene calls are TRBV7-3 and TRBJ1-2; 10 bases are shared with TRBD1. Germline CDR1 is SGHTA and CDR2 is FQGTGA. With V trimmed by 5 bases and J by 6 bases, 3 bases remained unmatched. This CDR3 contains 13 residues. CDR3 protein: CASSDRGRDGYTF. CDR3 in DNA: TGTGCCAGCAGCGACAGGGGGCGGGATGGCTACACCTTC.

V gene TRBV7-9 combines with J gene TRBJ1-2; the match to TRBD1 covers 7 bases. The CDR3 length is 14 residues. The germline V gene encodes CDR1 SEHNR and CDR2 FQNEAQ (reference sequence). Losses at the gene ends were 6 bases for V and 2 bases for J; bases not matched to a gene: 6. The CDR3 reads CASSLTGVNYGYTF. The CDR3 DNA reads as TGTGCCAGCAGTCTTACAGGGGTAAACTATGGCTACACCTTC.

The V and J genes are TRBV6-6 and TRBJ2-3; TRBD2 might be the D (5 bases). Germline-derived CDR1 and CDR2 are MNHNY and SVGAGI (reference sequence). The V end lost 7 bases, the J end lost 6 bases, and 11 bases lay between the germline ends. This CDR3 comprises 12 residues. The CDR3 DNA sequence: TGTGCCAGCACCCCGAGCGGTGATACGCAGTATTTT. Its translation is CASTPSGDTQYF.

J is TRBJ2-1 and V is TRBV9, with a weak D call TRBD2 (6 bases). Germline-derived CDR1 and CDR2 are SGDLS and YYNGEE. V was cut by 0 bases and J by 3 bases, with 13 bases left in between. The CDR3 runs 16 residues. The CDR3 coding sequence is TGTGCCAGCAGCGTAGCTTCGGGACTTAGCTACAATGAGCAGTTCTTC. It specifies CASSVASGLSYNEQFF. Full variable domain (rest looked up from reference TRBV9 and TRBJ2-1): DSGVTQTPKHLITATGQRVTLRCSPRSGDLSVYWYQQSLDQGLQFLIQYYNGEERAKGNILERFSAQQFPDLHSELNLSSLELGDSALYFCASSVASGLSYNEQFFGPGTRLTVL.

The CDR3 protein is CAISESGGGSTDTQYF. CDR3 sequence (DNA): TGTGCCATCAGTGAGTCAGGCGGGGGGAGCACAGATACGCAGTATTTT. The V call is TRBV10-3, the J call TRBJ2-3; 8 nucleotides line up with TRBD2. Germline values: CDR1 ENHRY, CDR2 SYGVKD. V shed 0 bases, J shed 0 bases, and the junction held 2 bases outside the gene matches. CDR3 size: 16 residues.

This clone was observed once. The rearrangement joins TRBV5-8 to TRBJ2-7, with 8 bases matching TRBD1. J gave up 6 bases and V 1 base, and 6 bases lay outside the gene matches. Germline lookup yields CDR1 SGHTS and CDR2 YDEGEE. The CDR3 contains 14 residues. DNA of the CDR3: TGTGCCAGCAGCTTGACGGACAGGGTCTCCGAGCAGTACTTC. This sequence encodes CASSLTDRVSEQYF.

The chain is built from TRBV7-9 and TRBJ2-3; TRBD2 agrees at 12 bases. The CDR3 has 14 residues. V lost 9 bases, J lost 2 bases, and 3 bases stayed unmatched. Germline CDR1 and CDR2: SEHNR and FQNEAQ (reference sequence). This CDR3 is CASLAGGPTDTQYF. CDR3 nucleotides: TGTGCCAGTCTAGCGGGGGGGCCCACAGATACGCAGTATTTT.

The chain links TRBV9 to TRBJ1-6; D is perhaps TRBD1 (5 bases). Trimming removed 0 bases from V and 10 bases from J, with 11 bases in between. The CDR3 contains 14 residues. Per germline, CDR1 SGDLS and CDR2 YYNGEE. CDR3 DNA: TGTGCCAGCAGCGTAGAGGTTGGGGGGTCACCCCTCCACTTT. This gives the protein CASSVEVGGSPLHF.

The chain couples TRBV11-1 to TRBJ2-3, with 9 bases aligning to TRBD1. The V and J ends lost 4 bases and 0 bases, in that order; junction bases with no gene match: 2. The CDR3 has 15 residues. Germline loops: CDR1 SGHAT, CDR2 FQDESV (reference sequence). CDR3 DNA: TGTGCCAGCAGCTGGGACAGGGCTAGCACAGATACGCAGTATTTT. This codes for CASSWDRASTDTQYF.

The chain joins TRBV7-9 to TRBJ2-1; no reliable D call. Per the germline V gene, CDR1 is SEHNR and CDR2 is FQNEAQ (reference sequence). Trimming shortened V by 1 base and J by 10 bases, and 8 bases separated the two germline ends. This CDR3 is 12 amino acids long. As DNA, the CDR3 is TGTGCCAGCAGCTTAGTGAACAGAGAGCAGTTCTTC. Amino acids: CASSLVNREQFF.

The chain combines TRBV6-5 with TRBJ1-1; D gene ambiguous. The length of the CDR3 is 16 residues. Germline V CDR1 and CDR2: MNHEY, SVGAGI. Trimming removed 0 bases at V and 0 bases at J, with 11 bases between. The CDR3 sequence is CASSYSTRHMNTEAFF. The CDR3 bases are TGTGCCAGCAGTTACTCGACCAGACATATGAACACTGAAGCTTTCTTT.

This chain connects TRBV7-9 to TRBJ2-7; no definite D call. The CDR3 extends over 13 amino acids. Germline CDR1 and CDR2: SEHNR and FQNEAQ (reference sequence). The germline V and J ends were trimmed by 5 bases and 2 bases, with 10 bases remaining between them. In DNA, the CDR3 is TGTGCCAGCAGCCTCTATGACACCTACGAGCAGTACTTC. Amino acid sequence: CASSLYDTYEQYF.

This clone was detected a few times. The V and J genes are TRBV5-4 and TRBJ1-1; 8 bases are shared with TRBD1. The CDR3 is made up of 15 amino acids. The junction had 2 bases not matched to a gene; V was cut back by 0 bases and J by 1 base. CDR1 is SGHNT and CDR2 is YYREEE in the germline V gene (reference sequence). Here the CDR3 reads CASSLGQGTNTEAFF. The CDR3 coding sequence is TGTGCCAGCAGCTTGGGACAGGGGACGAACACTGAAGCTTTCTTT.

The CDR3 loop reads CATSRDRQVGETQYF. The CDR3, as DNA: TGTGCCACCAGCAGAGACCGACAGGTGGGAGAGACCCAGTACTTC. The J gene is TRBJ2-5, the V gene TRBV15; tentatively, D is TRBD1 (6 bases). V was cut by 0 bases and J by 4 bases, with 12 bases left in between. Germline CDR1 is LNHNV and CDR2 is YYDKDF (reference sequence). The CDR3 totals 15 residues.

The chain uses TRBV11-2 and TRBJ2-1; 8 nucleotides match TRBD2. Losses at the gene ends were 6 bases for V and 4 bases for J; bases not matched to a gene: 5. The germline V gene has CDR1 SGHAT and CDR2 FQNNGV. CDR3 length: 14 residues. CDR3: CASRPTSDYNEQFF. In DNA, the CDR3 is TGTGCCAGCAGGCCGACTAGCGATTACAATGAGCAGTTCTTC.

The chain employs TRBV7-2 and TRBJ2-4, with TRBD1 as a possible D gene (6 bases). The CDR3 runs 14 residues. Trimming removed 5 bases from V and 7 bases from J, with 15 bases in between. Looked up from germline, CDR1 is SGHTA and CDR2 is FQGNSA. The CDR3 bases are TGTGCCAGCAGCCTGGGCAGGGGACATAACATTCAGTACTTC. Amino acids: CASSLGRGHNIQYF. Filled out from reference TRBV7-2 and TRBJ2-4, the complete variable domain reads GAGVSQSPSNKVTEKGKDVELRCDPISGHTALYWYRQSLGQGLEFLIYFQGNSAPDKSGLPSDRFSAERTGGSVSTLTIQRTQQEDSAVYLCASSLGRGHNIQYFGAGTRLSVL.

In this sample, this clone turned up a few times. The chain joins TRBV6-5 to TRBJ1-1; D is undetermined. Germline-derived CDR1 and CDR2 are MNHEY and SVGAGI. The CDR3 sequence is 13 residues long. The V and J ends lost 2 bases and 3 bases respectively, with 7 bases between them. DNA for the CDR3: TGTGCCAGCAGTTACACTCGGGACACTGAAGCTTTCTTT. It translates to CASSYTRDTEAFF.